This passage covers 5 T cell receptor beta chains from one sample sequenced in a study of T cells in Graves' hyperthyroidism and ophthalmopathy. From RNA transcripts, TCR beta CDR3 regions were amplified. In the first-round RT-PCR of the TCR CDR3, the HTBI primer set was used. MiXCR, applied by TCRdb to the multiplex PCR reads, yields one record per CDR3 protein. The sample contains more than 500,000 distinct CDR3 sequences, roughly 50% of which appear only once. The sample comprised peripheral blood or thyroid tissue (not recorded which). All receptors come from an adult woman with Graves' disease, either hyperthyroidism or ophthalmopathy (not recorded which).

This clonotype was counted between two and nine times. V usage is TRBV29-1 and J usage is TRBJ1-1; D is undetermined. Trimming took off 5 bases at V and 1 base at J, with 11 bases between the two ends. The germline CDR1 and CDR2 sequences are SQVTM and ANQGSEA. The CDR3 runs 13 residues. The chain's CDR3 is CSVSEGGNTEAFF. The CDR3 nucleotides read TGCAGCGTTAGTGAAGGCGGGAACACTGAAGCTTTCTTT.

This clonotype occurred once. This may arise from a read error, as a much more abundant clone is one base away. The rearrangement links TRBV5-4 to TRBJ2-2; no clear D gene. The CDR3 runs 14 residues. In germline, CDR1 is SGHNT, CDR2 YYREEE (reference sequence). In DNA form, the CDR3 reads TGTGCCAGCGGCTTGAGGCCCGACACCGGGGAGCTGTTTTTT. This encodes CASGLRPDTGELFF.

CDR3 DNA: TGTGCCAGCAGTGAATCCGGACAGGGGCGCACCGGGGAGCTGTTTTTT. Encoded protein: CASSESGQGRTGELFF. The V call is TRBV25-1, the J call TRBJ2-2; 9 nucleotides match TRBD1. V lost 1 base to trimming and J lost 4 bases; unmatched junction nucleotides: 4. This CDR3 has 16 amino acids. CDR1 is MGHDK, CDR2 SYGVNS, per germline.

This clonotype was detected only a few times. The CDR3 sequence is CASSYGELMGSPLHF. CDR3 sequence (DNA): TGTGCCAGCAGCTATGGGGAGTTAATGGGATCACCCCTCCACTTT. The chain has TRBV7-2 and TRBJ1-6; no definite D call. The germline V and J ends were trimmed by 4 bases and 10 bases, with 17 bases remaining between them. The CDR3 is 15 amino acids. Per germline, CDR1 SGHTA and CDR2 FQGNSA.

This clonotype was counted many times. The chain links TRBV2 to TRBJ1-1; 7 nucleotides agree with TRBD1. Germline V lookup: CDR1 SNHLY, CDR2 FYNNEI. The CDR3 length is 18 residues. V shed 3 bases and J 0 bases; nucleotides not matched to a gene: 13. The CDR3 bases are TGTGCCAGCAGTGATATCTCCAGGGGGAAACGCATGAACACTGAAGCTTTCTTT. It is translated as CASSDISRGKRMNTEAFF.